Shown below are 4 T cell receptor beta chains from a single sample sequenced in a study of T cell clusters in autoimmune cytopenias. TRB was amplified from roughly 270 ng of peripheral blood genomic DNA per sample. TRB was amplified by touch-down multiplex PCR, primer pools A and B combined. TCRdb reprocessed the multiplex PCR reads and reports one entry per CDR3 protein, with no DNA. The clone table shows about 11,000 distinct CDR3 sequences, with the ten largest holding 20% to 30%. These same data were also listed under a study on T cell repertoires in aging, cancer and after chemotherapy.

Sequencing was performed on peripheral blood. These receptors came from a human donor in good health.

Its frequency marks this clonotype as medium-sized. The CDR3 sequence is CASTGGGFQETQYF. The V call is TRBV6-5, the J call TRBJ2-5; TCRdb's D call of TRBD1 is untestable without DNA. This CDR3 region has 14 residues. Germline V gene lookup returns CDR1 MNHEY and CDR2 SVGAGI.

The chain recombines TRBV5-5 with TRBJ2-2; TCRdb calls TRBD1, which cannot be checked without DNA. Looked up from germline, CDR1 is SGHKS and CDR2 is YYEKEE (reference sequence). The CDR3 consists of 17 residues. The CDR3: CASSLALARGSTGELFF.

The rearrangement links TRBV13 to TRBJ1-1; TCRdb's D call of TRBD1 is untestable without DNA. In germline, CDR1 is PRHDT, CDR2 FYEKMQ (reference sequence). This CDR3 contains 14 residues. CDR3 amino acids: CASRARQLNTEAFF.

Its frequency marks this clonotype as medium-sized. The chain couples TRBV30 to TRBJ2-1; TCRdb's D call of TRBD1 is untestable without DNA. CDR1 GTSNPN and CDR2 SVGIG come from the germline V gene (reference sequence). The CDR3 has 15 amino acids. CDR3: CAWSGAGETYNEQFF.